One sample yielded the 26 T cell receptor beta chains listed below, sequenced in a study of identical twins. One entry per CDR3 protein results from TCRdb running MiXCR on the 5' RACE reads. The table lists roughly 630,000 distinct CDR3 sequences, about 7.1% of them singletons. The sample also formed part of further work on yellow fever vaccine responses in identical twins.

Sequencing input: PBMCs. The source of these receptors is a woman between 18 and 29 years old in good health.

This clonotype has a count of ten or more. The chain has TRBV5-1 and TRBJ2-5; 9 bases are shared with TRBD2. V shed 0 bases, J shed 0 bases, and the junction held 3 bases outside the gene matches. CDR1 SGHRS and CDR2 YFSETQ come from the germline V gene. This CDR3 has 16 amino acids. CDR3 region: CASSLGGLAHQETQYF. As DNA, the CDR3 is TGCGCCAGCAGCTTGGGGGGACTAGCTCACCAAGAGACCCAGTACTTC.

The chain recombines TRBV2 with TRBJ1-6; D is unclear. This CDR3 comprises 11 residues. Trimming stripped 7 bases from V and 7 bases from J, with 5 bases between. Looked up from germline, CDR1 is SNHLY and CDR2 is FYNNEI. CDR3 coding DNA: TGTGCCAGCACCCACAATTCACCCCTCCACTTT. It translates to CASTHNSPLHF. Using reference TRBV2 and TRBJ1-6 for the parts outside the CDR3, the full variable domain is EPEVTQTPSHQVTQMGQEVILRCVPISNHLYFYWYRQILGQKVEFLVSFYNNEISEKSEIFDDQFSVERPDGSNFTLKIRSTKLEDSAMYFCASTHNSPLHFGNGTRLTVT.

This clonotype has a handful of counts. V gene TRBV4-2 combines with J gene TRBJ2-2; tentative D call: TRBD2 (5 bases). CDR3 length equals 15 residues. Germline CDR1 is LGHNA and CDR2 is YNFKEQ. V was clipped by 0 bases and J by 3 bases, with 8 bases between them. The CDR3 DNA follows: TGTGCCAGCAGCCAAGAATCGGGGTACACCGGGGAGCTGTTTTTT. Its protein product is CASSQESGYTGELFF.

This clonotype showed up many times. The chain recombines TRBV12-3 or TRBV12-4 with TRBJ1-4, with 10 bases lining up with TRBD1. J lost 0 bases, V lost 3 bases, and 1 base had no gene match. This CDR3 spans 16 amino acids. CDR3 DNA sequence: TGTGCCAGCAGTTTGGGACAGGGGACAACTAATGAAAAACTGTTTTTT. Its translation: CASSLGQGTTNEKLFF.

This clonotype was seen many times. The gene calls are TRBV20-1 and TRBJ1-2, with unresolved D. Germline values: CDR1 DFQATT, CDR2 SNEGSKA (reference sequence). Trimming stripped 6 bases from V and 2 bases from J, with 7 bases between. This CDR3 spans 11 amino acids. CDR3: CSATGNYGYTF. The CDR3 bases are TGCAGTGCGACGGGGAACTATGGCTACACCTTC.

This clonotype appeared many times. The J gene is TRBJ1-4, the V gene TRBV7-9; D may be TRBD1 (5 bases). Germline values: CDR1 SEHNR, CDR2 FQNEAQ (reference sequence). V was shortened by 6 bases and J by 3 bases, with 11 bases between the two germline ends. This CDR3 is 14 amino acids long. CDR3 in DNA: TGTGCCAGCAGACTGCGGGGGGCTAATGAAAAACTGTTTTTT. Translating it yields CASRLRGANEKLFF.

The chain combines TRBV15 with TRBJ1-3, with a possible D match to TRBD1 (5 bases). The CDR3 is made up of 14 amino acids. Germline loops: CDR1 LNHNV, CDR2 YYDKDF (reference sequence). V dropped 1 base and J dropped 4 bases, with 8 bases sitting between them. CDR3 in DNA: TGTGCCACCAGCAGAGGACAGACCGGAAACACCATATATTTT. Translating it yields CATSRGQTGNTIYF.

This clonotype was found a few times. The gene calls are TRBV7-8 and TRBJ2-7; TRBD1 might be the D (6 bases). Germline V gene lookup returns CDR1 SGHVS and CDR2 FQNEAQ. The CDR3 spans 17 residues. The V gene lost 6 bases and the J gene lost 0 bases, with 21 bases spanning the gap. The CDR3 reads CASSHPRGKGDSYEQYV. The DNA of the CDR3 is TGTGCCAGCAGTCATCCCCGGGGAAAGGGGGACTCCTACGAGCAGTACGTC.

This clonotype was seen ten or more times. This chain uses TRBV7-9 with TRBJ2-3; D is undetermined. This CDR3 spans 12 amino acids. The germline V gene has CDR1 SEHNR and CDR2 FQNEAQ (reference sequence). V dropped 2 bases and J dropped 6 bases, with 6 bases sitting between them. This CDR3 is CASSLPSDTQYF. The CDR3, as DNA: TGTGCCAGCAGCTTACCCTCGGATACGCAGTATTTT.

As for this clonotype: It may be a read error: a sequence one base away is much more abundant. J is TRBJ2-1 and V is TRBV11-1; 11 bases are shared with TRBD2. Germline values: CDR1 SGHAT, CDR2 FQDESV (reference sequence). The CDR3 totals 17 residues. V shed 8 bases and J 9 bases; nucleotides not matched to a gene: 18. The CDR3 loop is CASCRPKSSGGHAEQFF. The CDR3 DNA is TGTGCCAGCTGTCGACCTAAATCTAGCGGGGGGCATGCTGAGCAGTTCTTC.

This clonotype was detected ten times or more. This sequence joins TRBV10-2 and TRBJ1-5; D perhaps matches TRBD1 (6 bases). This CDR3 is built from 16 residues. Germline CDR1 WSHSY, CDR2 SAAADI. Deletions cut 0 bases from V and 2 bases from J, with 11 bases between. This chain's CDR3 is CASSESRQAGNQPQHF. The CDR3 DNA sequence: TGCGCCAGCAGTGAGTCTCGACAGGCGGGCAATCAGCCCCAGCATTTT.

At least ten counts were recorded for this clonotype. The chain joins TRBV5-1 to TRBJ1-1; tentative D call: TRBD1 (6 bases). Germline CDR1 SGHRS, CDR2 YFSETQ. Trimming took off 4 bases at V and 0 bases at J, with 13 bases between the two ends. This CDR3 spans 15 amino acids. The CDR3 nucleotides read TGCGCCAGCAGCCAACAGGGAGTGGTGAACACTGAAGCTTTCTTT. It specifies CASSQQGVVNTEAFF. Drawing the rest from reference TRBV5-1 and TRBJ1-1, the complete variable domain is KAGVTQTPRYLIKTRGQQVTLSCSPISGHRSVSWYQQTPGQGLQFLFEYFSETQRNKGNFPGRFSGRQFSNSRSEMNVSTLELGDSALYLCASSQQGVVNTEAFFGQGTRLTVV.

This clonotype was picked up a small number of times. CDR3 loop: CASSLVYFASSGGTYNEQFF. DNA for the CDR3: TGTGCCAGCAGCTTAGTTTATTTTGCTTCTAGCGGGGGAACCTACAATGAGCAGTTCTTC. The chain recombines TRBV7-8 with TRBJ2-1, with 10 bases fitting TRBD2. This CDR3 comprises 20 residues. V gave up 1 base and J gave up 2 bases; unmatched junction bases: 14. CDR1 and CDR2 from the germline V gene are SGHVS and FQNEAQ.

The CDR3: CSASPSVINPGAGSGANVLTF. The CDR3 DNA reads as TGCAGTGCTAGCCCATCTGTGATCAACCCCGGGGCGGGATCTGGGGCCAACGTCCTGACTTTC. The genes are TRBV20-1 and TRBJ2-6; tentative D call: TRBD2 (6 bases). CDR1 and CDR2 (germline): DFQATT, SNEGSKA (reference sequence). This CDR3 region has 21 residues. V lost 3 bases and J lost 1, with 28 bases in between.

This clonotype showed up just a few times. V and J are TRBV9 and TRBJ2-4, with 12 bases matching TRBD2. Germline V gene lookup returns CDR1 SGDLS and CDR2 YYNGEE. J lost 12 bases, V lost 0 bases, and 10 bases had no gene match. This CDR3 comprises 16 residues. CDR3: CASSVVALAGGPDQYF. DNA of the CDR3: TGTGCCAGCAGCGTAGTCGCGCTAGCGGGGGGGCCCGATCAGTACTTC.

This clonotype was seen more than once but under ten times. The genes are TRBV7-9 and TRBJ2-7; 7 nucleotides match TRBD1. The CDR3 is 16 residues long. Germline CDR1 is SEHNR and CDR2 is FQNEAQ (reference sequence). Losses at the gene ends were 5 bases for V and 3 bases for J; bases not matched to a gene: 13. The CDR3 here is CASSTSKTGSSYEQYF. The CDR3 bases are TGTGCCAGCAGCACCTCAAAGACAGGGTCGAGCTACGAGCAGTACTTC.

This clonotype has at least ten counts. In nucleotides, the CDR3 is TGCGCCAGCAGACGGGACAGTGGCGGGGAGCTGTTTTTT. Translation gives CASRRDSGGELFF. The chain joins TRBV5-1 to TRBJ2-2, with 7 bases that match TRBD1. Germline assignment: CDR1 SGHRS and CDR2 YFSETQ. V dropped 5 bases and J dropped 7; count of bases not matched to a gene: 5. The CDR3 contains 13 residues.

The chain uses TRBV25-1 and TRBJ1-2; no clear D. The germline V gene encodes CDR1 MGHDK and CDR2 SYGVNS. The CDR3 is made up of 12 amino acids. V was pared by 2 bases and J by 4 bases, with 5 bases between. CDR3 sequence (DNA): TGTGCCAGCAGTGAACACGGCTATGGCTACACCTTC. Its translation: CASSEHGYGYTF.

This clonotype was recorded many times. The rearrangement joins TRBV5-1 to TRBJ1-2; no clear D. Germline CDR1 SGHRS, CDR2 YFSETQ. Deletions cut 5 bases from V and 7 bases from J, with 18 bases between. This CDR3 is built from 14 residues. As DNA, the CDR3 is TGCGCCAGCAGTAAGGACGGCTATGGCGGTGGCTACACCTTC. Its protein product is CASSKDGYGGGYTF.

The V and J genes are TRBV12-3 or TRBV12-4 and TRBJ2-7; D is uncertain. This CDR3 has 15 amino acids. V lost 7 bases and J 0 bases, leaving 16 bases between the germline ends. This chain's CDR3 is CASTLGRASSYEQYF. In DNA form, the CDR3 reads TGTGCCAGCACCCTCGGCCGGGCAAGCTCCTACGAGCAGTACTTC.

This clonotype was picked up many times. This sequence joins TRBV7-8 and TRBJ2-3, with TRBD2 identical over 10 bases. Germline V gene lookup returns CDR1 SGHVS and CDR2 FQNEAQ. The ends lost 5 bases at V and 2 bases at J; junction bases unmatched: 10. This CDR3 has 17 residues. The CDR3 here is CASSIPGTSVDTDTQYF. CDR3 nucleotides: TGTGCCAGCAGCATTCCCGGGACTAGCGTTGACACAGATACGCAGTATTTT.

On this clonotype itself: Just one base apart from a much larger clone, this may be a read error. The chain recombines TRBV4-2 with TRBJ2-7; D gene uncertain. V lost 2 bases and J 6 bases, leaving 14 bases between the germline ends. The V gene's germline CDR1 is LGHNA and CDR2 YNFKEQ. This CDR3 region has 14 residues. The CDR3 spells CASSQHSNLGEQYF. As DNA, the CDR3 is TGTGCCAGCAGCCAACACTCGAACCTAGGCGAGCAGTACTTC.

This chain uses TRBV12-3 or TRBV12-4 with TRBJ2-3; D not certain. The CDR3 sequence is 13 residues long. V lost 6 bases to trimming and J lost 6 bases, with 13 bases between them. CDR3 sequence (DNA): TGTGCCAGCAGGCCCACCGTCTGGGATACGCAGTATTTT. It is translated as CASRPTVWDTQYF.

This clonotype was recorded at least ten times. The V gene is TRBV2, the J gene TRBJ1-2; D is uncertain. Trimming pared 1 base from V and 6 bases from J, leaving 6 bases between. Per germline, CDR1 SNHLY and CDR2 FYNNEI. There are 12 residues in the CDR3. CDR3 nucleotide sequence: TGTGCCAGCAGTGAAGAAGGGAATGGCTACACCTTC. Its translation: CASSEEGNGYTF.

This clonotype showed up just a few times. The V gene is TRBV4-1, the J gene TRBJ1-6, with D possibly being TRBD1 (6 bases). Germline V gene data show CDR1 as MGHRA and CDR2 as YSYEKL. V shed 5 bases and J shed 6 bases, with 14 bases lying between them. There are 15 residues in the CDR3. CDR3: CASSRMAGVNSPLHF. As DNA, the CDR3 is TGCGCCAGCAGCAGGATGGCAGGGGTTAATTCACCCCTCCACTTT.

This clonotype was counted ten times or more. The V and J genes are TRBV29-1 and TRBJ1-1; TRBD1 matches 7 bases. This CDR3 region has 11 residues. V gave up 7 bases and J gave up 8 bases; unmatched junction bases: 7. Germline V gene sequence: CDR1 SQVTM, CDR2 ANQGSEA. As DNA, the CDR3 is TGCAGCGCGGCTCCGGGACAGGAAGCTTTCTTT. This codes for CSAAPGQEAFF.